A single sample is the source of the 23 T cell receptor beta chains below, sequenced in a study of CD8+CD57+ T cells in acquired aplastic anemia. CD8+CD57+ cell expansion had been shown by flow cytometry in patients chosen for sequencing. Profiles of TCR beta VDJ and CDR3 were generated from a genomic DNA template. Using its own MiXCR run on the reads, TCRdb lists one record per CDR3 protein. The table records fewer than 200,000 distinct CDR3 sequences, 40% to 50% of them present only once. Sequencing was carried out using sorted CD4+, CD8+, or CD8+CD57+ T cells (not recorded which) from PBMCs. These receptors were collected from a human donor with aplastic anemia.

V gene TRBV5-6 combines with J gene TRBJ2-7; 8 nucleotides agree with TRBD1. The CDR3 totals 16 residues. Losses at the gene ends were 0 bases for V and 2 bases for J; bases not matched to a gene: 7. Germline CDR1 SGHDT, CDR2 YYEEEE. The DNA for the CDR3 is TGTGCCAGCAGCTTGGCCACCGGGACAGGCCCCTACGAGCAGTACTTC. Protein sequence: CASSLATGTGPYEQYF.

The sample holds many counts of this clonotype. The CDR3 protein is CASSVALGRTDNEQFF. CDR3 DNA: TGTGCCAGCAGCGTAGCTCTGGGACGGACCGACAATGAGCAGTTCTTC. This rearrangement joins TRBV9 to TRBJ2-1; the D gene could be TRBD1 or TRBD2 (5 bases each). The V end was cut by 0 bases, the J end by 5 bases, with 15 bases between. Germline CDR1 reads SGDLS; CDR2 reads YYNGEE. The CDR3 loop spans 16 amino acids.

A remark on this clonotype: The junction differs from germline at one of its ends, possibly a read error. V is TRBV20-1 and J is TRBJ1-1; TRBD1 agrees at 8 bases. Per the germline V gene, CDR1 is DFQATT and CDR2 is SNEGSKA (reference sequence). CDR3 length: 13 amino acids. CDR3 loop: CSARGQANTEAFF. DNA for the CDR3: TGCAGTGCCAGGGGGCAGGCTAACACTGAGGCTTTCTTT.

This clonotype is a singleton in its sample. The rearrangement joins TRBV7-8 to TRBJ2-1, with no clear D. The CDR3 extends over 13 amino acids. The V and J ends lost 1 base and 7 bases respectively, with 8 bases between them. Germline V CDR1 and CDR2: SGHVS, FQNEAQ. CDR3 sequence (DNA): TGTGCCAGCAGCTTAGTTAAAGGTAATGAGCAGTTCTTC. Its translation: CASSLVKGNEQFF. The full variable domain, in which reference TRBV7-8 and TRBJ2-1 provide the parts outside the CDR3, is GAGVSQSPRYKVAKRGQDVALRCDPISGHVSLFWYQQALGQGPEFLTYFQNEAQLDKSGLPSDRFFAERPEGSVSTLKIQRTQQEDSAVYLCASSLVKGNEQFFGPGTRLTVL.

The chain is built from TRBV7-6 and TRBJ2-7; D could derive from TRBD1 or TRBD2 (5 bases each). The V gene's germline CDR1 is SGHVS and CDR2 FNYEAQ. V lost 11 bases and J lost 0, with 14 bases in between. CDR3 size: 13 residues. The DNA for the CDR3 is TGTGCCGTACGGAGTGGGGGCTCCTACGAGCAGTACTTC. This sequence encodes CAVRSGGSYEQYF. Using reference TRBV7-6 and TRBJ2-7 for the parts outside the CDR3, the full variable domain is GAGVSQSPRYKVTKRGQDVALRCDPISGHVSLYWYRQALGQGPEFLTYFNYEAQQDKSGLPNDRFSAERPEGSISTLTIQRTEQRDSAMYRCAVRSGGSYEQYFGPGTRLTVT.

This clonotype occurred many times. The rearrangement joins TRBV20-1 to TRBJ2-3, with TRBD2 identical over 14 bases. J was trimmed by 3 bases and V by 4 bases; bases with no gene match: 6. The germline V gene has CDR1 DFQATT and CDR2 SNEGSKA (reference sequence). The CDR3 is made up of 16 amino acids. Here the CDR3 DNA reads TGCAGTGCTACCGTGACTAGCGGGGGGGCTACAGATACGCAGTATTTT. Translation gives CSATVTSGGATDTQYF.

This clonotype was observed a single time. V gene TRBV5-1 combines with J gene TRBJ2-5; D is unresolved. Germline V CDR1 and CDR2: SGHRS, YFSETQ. V gave up 6 bases and J gave up 2 bases, with 17 bases separating them. The CDR3 extends over 15 amino acids. The CDR3 here is CASKGTILSQETQYF. The DNA of the CDR3 is TGCGCCAGCAAGGGTACTATCTTATCTCAAGAGACCCAGTACTTC.

This clonotype was recorded many times. The chain carries TRBV4-1 and TRBJ1-5; no clear D gene. Germline V gene data show CDR1 as MGHRA and CDR2 as YSYEKL. The CDR3 length is 15 residues. V was trimmed by 0 bases and J by 2 bases, leaving 8 bases between them. The CDR3 bases are TGCGCCAGCAGCCAAGATGTGGGAGGCAATCAGCCCCAGCATTTT. Its protein product is CASSQDVGGNQPQHF.

The chain employs TRBV24-1 and TRBJ2-3; the match to TRBD2 covers 13 bases. The length of the CDR3 is 17 residues. CDR1 and CDR2 from the germline V gene are KGHDR and SFDVKD. The ends lost 3 bases at V and 3 bases at J; junction bases unmatched: 5. The chain's CDR3 is CATSDPGTSGITDTQYF. The CDR3 coding sequence is TGTGCCACCAGTGATCCCGGGACTAGCGGGATAACAGATACGCAGTATTTT.

This clonotype was counted many times. This chain uses TRBV11-2 with TRBJ2-1; tentative D call: TRBD1 (7 bases). The CDR3 spans 17 residues. Germline CDR1 reads SGHAT; CDR2 reads FQNNGV. V dropped 3 bases and J dropped 5 bases, with 20 bases sitting between them. The CDR3 DNA reads TGTGCCAGCAGCTTGGACAGGTTTAGCGGTTCAAACAATGAGCAGTTCTTC. This codes for CASSLDRFSGSNNEQFF.

This rearrangement joins TRBV29-1 to TRBJ2-1, with 8 bases fitting TRBD1. The CDR3 spans 13 residues. With 5 bases clipped from V and 5 bases from J, the junction kept 5 bases outside the gene matches. The germline gives CDR1 SQVTM, CDR2 ANQGSEA. The CDR3 loop is CSVRTGTHNEQFF. The DNA of the CDR3 is TGCAGCGTTCGGACAGGGACCCACAATGAGCAGTTCTTC.

V is TRBV7-9 and J is TRBJ1-5; possible D gene TRBD1, 5 bases. This CDR3 has 13 residues. The V end lost 6 bases, the J end lost 7 bases, and 13 bases lay between the germline ends. Germline V gene sequence: CDR1 SEHNR, CDR2 FQNEAQ (reference sequence). The CDR3 DNA follows: TGTGCCAGCAGTCGGGGGGGAGACCAGCCCCAGCATTTT. Its protein product is CASSRGGDQPQHF.

As for this clonotype: A much larger clone lies one base from this, so it may be a read error. This chain joins TRBV12-3 or TRBV12-4 and TRBJ2-3, with 15 bases matching TRBD2. The CDR3 length is 13 residues. The CDR3 here is CACRTSGGANPYF. The CDR3 DNA follows: TGTGCCTGCAGGACTAGCGGGGGGGCGAACCCGTATTTT.

The J gene is TRBJ2-7, the V gene TRBV7-3; TRBD1 aligns across 9 bases. The CDR3 sequence is 12 residues long. Germline assignment: CDR1 SGHTA and CDR2 FQGTGA. Trimming at V came to 10 bases and at J to 6 bases, leaving 7 bases not matched to a gene. Written as DNA, the CDR3 is TGTGCCAACGAAACAGGGGGCGGCGAGCAGTACTTC. Amino acid sequence: CANETGGGEQYF.

In its sample, this clonotype was seen once. The V and J genes are TRBV2 and TRBJ1-5, with D perhaps matching TRBD1 (6 bases). The ends were cut back, 4 bases at V and 1 base at J, with 17 bases in the middle. The CDR3 totals 17 residues. The germline CDR1 and CDR2 sequences are SNHLY and FYNNEI. The CDR3 coding sequence is TGTGCCAGCAGTGCTTTCGACAGGCGGGCAAGCAATCAGCCCCAGCATTTT. Residues: CASSAFDRRASNQPQHF.

The sample holds many counts of this clonotype. The V call is TRBV3-1, the J call TRBJ1-1; D is ambiguous. Germline loops: CDR1 LGHDT, CDR2 YNNKEL (reference sequence). The length of the CDR3 is 15 residues. Trimming took off 1 base at V and 5 bases at J, with 14 bases between the two ends. The CDR3 region has the DNA TGTGCCAGCAGCCAAGGAGGTGGTCGGGTGACTGAAGCTTTCTTT. Amino acid sequence: CASSQGGGRVTEAFF.

This clonotype was counted at least ten times. The V call is TRBV13, the J call TRBJ2-3; 9 bases are shared with TRBD2. V gave up 5 bases and J gave up 1 base; unmatched junction bases: 1. The CDR3 extends over 14 amino acids. CDR1 PRHDT and CDR2 FYEKMQ come from the germline V gene (reference sequence). The DNA of the CDR3 is TGTGCCAGCAGCCGGACTAGCGGCACAGATACGCAGTATTTT. Amino acid sequence: CASSRTSGTDTQYF.

This clonotype was found many times. The rearrangement joins TRBV9 to TRBJ2-7; D is unclear. With 3 bases removed from V and 4 bases from J, the gap between germline ends came to 11 bases. Germline CDR1 reads SGDLS; CDR2 reads YYNGEE. The CDR3 runs 13 residues. Here the CDR3 reads CASSATVGYEQYF. The CDR3 coding sequence is TGTGCCAGCAGCGCAACAGTAGGGTACGAGCAGTACTTC.

This clonotype was counted many times. J is TRBJ2-2 and V is TRBV12-3 or TRBV12-4; no clear D gene. V was shortened by 2 bases and J by 1 base, with 2 bases between the two germline ends. The CDR3 consists of 13 residues. The CDR3 protein is CASSLLNTGELFF. The CDR3 nucleotides read TGTGCCAGCAGTTTATTGAACACCGGGGAGCTGTTTTTT.

This clonotype showed up just a few times. This sequence joins TRBV6-1 and TRBJ1-2, with D tentatively TRBD1 (6 bases). The CDR3 covers 18 residues. V lost 6 bases and J 2 bases, leaving 25 bases between the germline ends. Germline V lookup: CDR1 MNHNS, CDR2 SASEGT. CDR3 in amino acids: CASRFAAGGRRENYGYTF. CDR3 in DNA: TGTGCCAGCAGGTTCGCGGCGGGGGGGCGACGGGAAAACTATGGCTACACCTTC.

The V gene is TRBV19, the J gene TRBJ2-5; no reliable D call. V lost 1 base and J lost 1, with 7 bases in between. Germline assignment: CDR1 LNHDA and CDR2 SQIVND (reference sequence). The CDR3 consists of 14 residues. The CDR3, as DNA: TGTGCCAGTAGTATAGCAGTCTTCCAAGAGACCCAGTACTTC. Protein product: CASSIAVFQETQYF.

The gene calls are TRBV29-1 and TRBJ2-1; D uncertain. This CDR3 contains 12 residues. The germline V gene has CDR1 SQVTM and CDR2 ANQGSEA. V was shortened by 2 bases and J by 2 bases, with 4 bases between the two germline ends. In DNA, the CDR3 is TGCAGCGTTGAAATTGCCTACAATGAGCAGTTCTTC. Translated: CSVEIAYNEQFF.

This chain joins TRBV2 and TRBJ2-5, with TRBD2 matching 14 bases. The CDR3 has 18 residues. The V gene end was trimmed by 5 bases and the J gene end by 2 bases; junction bases not matched to a gene: 10. In germline, CDR1 is SNHLY, CDR2 FYNNEI. The CDR3 region has the DNA TGTGCCAGCAGTCCTTCAGTGAGACTAGCGGGGGGGCAAGAGACCCAGTACTTC. Translation: CASSPSVRLAGGQETQYF.